This TCR beta chain was identified during a study of lymphopenia after photon versus proton radiotherapy (dated by TCRdb to between 2018 and 2021). Regarding the research as a whole: The study compared the immunological effects of photon versus proton radiation therapy in patients with gastrointestinal tumors who developed high-grade lymphopenia. The goal of the study was to characterize the differences between the two radiation modalities in how they affect the immune system. The cohort included approximately 22 patients with gastrointestinal tumors who developed lymphopenia after receiving either photon or proton therapy. Points the paper makes about the study in general: Across the cohort, a larger post-nadir drop in TCR diversity was inversely correlated with overall survival time among patients who died. Once the lymphocyte count had reached its nadir, the repertoires of photon-treated patients showed oligoclonal expansion, particularly of CD8+ Temra cells, and this expansion drove the decline in diversity. During treatment, patients who received photon therapy lost naive T cells and TCR diversity and gained effector/memory populations, whereas patients who received proton therapy remained relatively stable. The survival association was assessed only in patients who died, and the authors presented better survival with proton therapy as a possibility rather than a demonstrated result.

With respect to this clone: Its antigen remains undetermined. Per-base qualities were not stored, and no clone one base away is much larger.

The method behind the library was the immunoSEQ multiplex PCR assay. T cell repertoires were profiled by deep sequencing of rearranged TCR beta loci, alongside multiparametric flow cytometry. TCRdb stores this immuneACCESS table with in-frame sequences only. Part of the clones is absent; in the studies checked, under half of the shortfall reflects unresolved V genes, and no reason is known for the rest. The sample includes approximately 170,000 clones, with 80% to 90% observed a single time. The ten largest clones take up around 4.6% of the sample. Trimming removed 2 bases from V and 3 bases from J, leaving 19 bases between the germline ends. From a lookup of the germline V gene, CDR1 and CDR2 are MGHRA and YSYEKL. The CDR3 measures 17 amino acids from cysteine to phenylalanine. The CDR3 DNA has 51 bases and is translated from base 1.

This chain is built from TRBV4-1 and TRBJ1-2, with TRBD1 as a weak D call on 5 bases. The source was peripheral blood, collected from a patient treated with photon-based radiotherapy. The source of this sequence is a man aged 50 or older with gastric cancer. The DNA sequence follows: TGCGCCAGCAGCCAACCGGGACGTCGGAGGCTTGACTATGGCTACACCTTC. It encodes CASSQPGRRRLDYGYTF.